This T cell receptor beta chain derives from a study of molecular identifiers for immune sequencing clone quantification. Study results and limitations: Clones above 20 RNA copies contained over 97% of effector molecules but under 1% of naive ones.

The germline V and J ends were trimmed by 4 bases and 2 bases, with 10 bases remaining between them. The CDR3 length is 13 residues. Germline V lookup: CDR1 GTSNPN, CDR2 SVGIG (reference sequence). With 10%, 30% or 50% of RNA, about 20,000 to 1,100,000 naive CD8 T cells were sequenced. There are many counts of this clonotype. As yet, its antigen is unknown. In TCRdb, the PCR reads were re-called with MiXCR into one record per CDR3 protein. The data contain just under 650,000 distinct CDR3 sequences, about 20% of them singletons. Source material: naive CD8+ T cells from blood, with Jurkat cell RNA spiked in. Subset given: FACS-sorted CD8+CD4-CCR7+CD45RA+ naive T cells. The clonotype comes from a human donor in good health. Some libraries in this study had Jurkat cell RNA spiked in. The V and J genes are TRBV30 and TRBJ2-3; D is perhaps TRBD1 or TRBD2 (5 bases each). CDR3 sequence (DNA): TGTGCCTGGACAGGGAGAATCACAGATACGCAGTATTTT. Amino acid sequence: CAWTGRITDTQYF.